The 26 T cell receptor beta chains in this list originate from one sample, sequenced in a study of control samples from healthy donors and cancer patients. Clones were read by immunoSEQ multiplex PCR, and TCRdb kept only the in-frame ones, dropping some. The data hold under 60,000 clones, with around 94% observed a single time. Sample: blood. Receptors were obtained from a man aged 25 to 40 in good health.

The chain is built from TRBV10-3 and TRBJ1-1; weak D call: TRBD1 (6 bases). V was cut by 5 bases and J by 4 bases, with 11 bases left in between. The germline V gene has CDR1 ENHRY and CDR2 SYGVKD. The CDR3 extends over 13 amino acids. The CDR3 DNA reads as TGTGCCATCAGTTTGGTACAGGGCACTGAAGCTTTCTTT. Its translation: CAISLVQGTEAFF.

The chain carries TRBV10-1 and TRBJ2-7; 15 positions match TRBD2. The CDR3 totals 17 residues. CDR1 and CDR2 from the germline V gene are WNHNN and SYGVQD (reference sequence). The trim removed 7 bases at V and 4 bases at J, leaving 11 bases unmatched. The CDR3 reads CASTGTSGRPMTYEQYF. CDR3 nucleotides: TGCGCCAGCACGGGGACTAGCGGGAGGCCAATGACTTACGAGCAGTACTTC.

CDR3 in DNA: TGTGCCAGCAGTGACGGGACAGGGACCACAGATACGCAGTATTTT. This encodes CASSDGTGTTDTQYF. This chain connects TRBV6-4 to TRBJ2-3; 9 bases map to TRBD1. The CDR3 totals 15 residues. Per germline, CDR1 MRHNA and CDR2 SNTAGT. The V gene end was trimmed by 2 bases and the J gene end by 2 bases; junction bases not matched to a gene: 2.

The rearrangement links TRBV7-3 to TRBJ2-3; a possible D gene is TRBD1 (6 bases). The CDR3 has 13 residues. Germline V gene data show CDR1 as SGHTA and CDR2 as FQGTGA. V lost 6 bases, J lost 4 bases, and 11 bases lay in between. The CDR3 reads CASSTPGADTQYF. In DNA form, the CDR3 reads TGTGCCAGCAGTACGCCAGGGGCAGATACGCAGTATTTT.

The gene calls are TRBV12-3 or TRBV12-4 and TRBJ2-7, with 7 bases that match TRBD1. This CDR3 has 13 amino acids. Germline trimming cut 5 bases from V and 4 bases from J; bases unmatched to any gene: 5. The chain's CDR3 is CASSQLQGYEQYF. DNA for the CDR3: TGTGCCAGCAGTCAGCTACAGGGGTACGAGCAGTACTTC.

Here the CDR3 DNA reads TGTGCCAGCAGCCGTTCCGACGGGCCGCCTGAAAAACTGTTTTTT. Translation gives CASSRSDGPPEKLFF. This chain joins TRBV5-6 and TRBJ1-4; D gene ambiguous. The V and J ends lost 4 bases and 7 bases respectively, with 17 bases between them. There are 15 residues in the CDR3. From germline, CDR1 is SGHDT and CDR2 YYEEEE.

V is TRBV27 and J is TRBJ2-7, with D possibly being TRBD1 (6 bases). The CDR3 length is 13 residues. Germline V gene sequence: CDR1 MNHEY, CDR2 SMNVEV (reference sequence). V gave up 5 bases and J gave up 4 bases, with 12 bases separating them. CDR3 DNA: TGTGCCAGCAGTGAACAGGGCTGGTACGAGCAGTACTTC. Residues: CASSEQGWYEQYF.

The gene calls are TRBV13 and TRBJ1-1, with no clear D. The CDR3 sequence is 13 residues long. V lost 2 bases and J lost 2, with 6 bases in between. The V gene's germline CDR1 is PRHDT and CDR2 FYEKMQ (reference sequence). As DNA, the CDR3 is TGTGCCAGCAGCTTATGGGGTAACACTGAAGCTTTCTTT. Translated: CASSLWGNTEAFF.

The rearrangement uses TRBV28 and TRBJ1-1, with a weak D call TRBD1 (5 bases). This CDR3 spans 16 amino acids. V shed 5 bases and J shed 6 bases, with 22 bases lying between them. Germline V gives CDR1 MDHEN, CDR2 SYDVKM. The DNA of the CDR3 is TGTGCCAGCAGTCGTCCAGGGTCCCTTGTTATCTCTGAAGCTTTCTTT. Translated: CASSRPGSLVISEAFF.

About this clone: Other DNA sequences in the same sample also yield this CDR3. In DNA form, the CDR3 reads TGTGCCAGTCGCAGGGGTGGAGATGGCTACACCTTC. This encodes CASRRGGDGYTF. This sequence joins TRBV19 and TRBJ1-2; a weak D match, TRBD1 (6 bases). This CDR3 contains 12 residues. Trimming cost V 8 bases and J 6 bases, with 13 bases left between them. Germline CDR1 and CDR2: LNHDA and SQIVND (reference sequence).

This sequence joins TRBV5-1 and TRBJ1-1; no clear D. V was shortened by 4 bases and J by 1 base, with 11 bases between the two germline ends. The CDR3 has 14 amino acids. The germline CDR1 and CDR2 sequences are SGHRS and YFSETQ. Here the CDR3 DNA reads TGCGCCAGCAGCATGGCGTATCAGAACACTGAAGCTTTCTTT. Translated: CASSMAYQNTEAFF.

The chain uses TRBV5-1 and TRBJ1-3, with 9 positions matching TRBD1. The V and J ends lost 3 bases and 4 bases, in that order; junction bases with no gene match: 11. The CDR3 has 17 residues. Germline V CDR1 and CDR2: SGHRS, YFSETQ. The CDR3 reads CASSSGQQGARGNTIYF. The CDR3, as DNA: TGCGCCAGCAGCTCCGGCCAACAGGGGGCGAGGGGAAACACCATATATTTT.

This clone was seen a single time. This chain uses TRBV28 with TRBJ1-5; D not certain. The CDR3 has 14 amino acids. Germline CDR1 reads MDHEN; CDR2 reads SYDVKM. V shed 6 bases and J shed 2 bases, with 11 bases lying between them. CDR3 amino acids: CASSPRAGNQPQHF. The CDR3 DNA follows: TGTGCCAGCAGCCCGAGGGCGGGCAATCAGCCCCAGCATTTT.

The gene calls are TRBV7-9 and TRBJ1-2; 8 bases are a match to TRBD1. The CDR3 covers 15 residues. Germline values: CDR1 SEHNR, CDR2 FQNEAQ (reference sequence). V gave up 5 bases and J gave up 8 bases; unmatched junction bases: 13. CDR3 nucleotide sequence: TGTGCCAGCAGCCGATCCGGACAGGGATGGGAAGGCTACACCTTC. Its protein product is CASSRSGQGWEGYTF.

The genes are TRBV5-1 and TRBJ2-1; weak D call: TRBD1 (7 bases). The ends were cut back, 2 bases at V and 7 bases at J, with 13 bases in the middle. Germline V gene data show CDR1 as SGHRS and CDR2 as YFSETQ. The length of the CDR3 is 14 residues. The CDR3 region has the DNA TGCGCCAGCAGCTTAGACAGGGAGGTAAATGAGCAGTTCTTC. The encoded protein is CASSLDREVNEQFF. Full variable domain (outside the CDR3, taken from reference TRBV5-1 and TRBJ2-1): KAGVTQTPRYLIKTRGQQVTLSCSPISGHRSVSWYQQTPGQGLQFLFEYFSETQRNKGNFPGRFSGRQFSNSRSEMNVSTLELGDSALYLCASSLDREVNEQFFGPGTRLTVL.

This chain joins TRBV10-3 and TRBJ2-7; no definite D call. Germline values: CDR1 ENHRY, CDR2 SYGVKD. The V end lost 2 bases, the J end lost 7 bases, and 6 bases lay between the germline ends. The length of the CDR3 is 11 residues. The CDR3 sequence is CAISEVAEQYF. The CDR3, as DNA: TGTGCCATCAGTGAGGTAGCAGAGCAGTACTTC.

V gene TRBV3-1 (or the pseudogene TRBV3-2) combines with J gene TRBJ1-2; tentatively, D is TRBD1 (5 bases). V was trimmed by 4 bases and J by 3 bases, leaving 18 bases between them. The CDR3 has 16 amino acids. The germline gives CDR1 LGHDT, CDR2 YNNKEL (reference sequence). The CDR3 sequence: CASSPIRGRVDYGYTF. The CDR3 nucleotides read TGTGCCAGCAGCCCTATTCGCGGCAGGGTTGACTATGGCTACACCTTC.

This rearrangement joins TRBV19 to TRBJ1-2; TRBD1 aligns across 8 bases. J gave up 8 bases and V 4 bases, and 9 bases lay outside the gene matches. The CDR3 sequence is 14 residues long. Germline V gene data show CDR1 as LNHDA and CDR2 as SQIVND (reference sequence). The CDR3 nucleotides are TGTGCCAGTAGTAACCGTGGACAGGGCCGGGGCTACACCTTC. This encodes CASSNRGQGRGYTF.

V is TRBV4-1 and J is TRBJ1-2; D gene unclear. Trimming took 6 bases from V and 6 from J, leaving 17 bases between them. The germline V gene encodes CDR1 MGHRA and CDR2 YSYEKL. This CDR3 is 14 amino acids long. The CDR3 region is CASSLHSLKDGYTF. In DNA, the CDR3 is TGCGCCAGCAGTCTTCACTCCTTAAAGGATGGCTACACCTTC.

The J gene is TRBJ2-2, the V gene TRBV7-9; TRBD1 might be the D (6 bases). CDR3 length: 14 residues. Per germline, CDR1 SEHNR and CDR2 FQNEAQ (reference sequence). The V end lost 5 bases, the J end lost 1 base, and 8 bases lay between the germline ends. DNA of the CDR3: TGTGCCAGCAGCGTACAGGGGAACACCGGGGAGCTGTTTTTT. Translation: CASSVQGNTGELFF.

The J gene is TRBJ1-1, the V gene TRBV7-3; maybe TRBD1 (6 bases). The CDR3 consists of 14 residues. Germline CDR1 and CDR2: SGHTA and FQGTGA. Trimming took off 1 base at V and 6 bases at J, with 12 bases between the two ends. The DNA for the CDR3 is TGTGCCAGCAGCTTAAATGCAGGGGAGGCTGAAGCTTTCTTT. Its translation: CASSLNAGEAEAFF.

The chain joins TRBV7-9 to TRBJ1-4; no clear D gene. CDR1 SEHNR and CDR2 FQNEAQ come from the germline V gene (reference sequence). This CDR3 contains 14 residues. Between the trimmed V and J ends, which lost 4 bases and 8 bases, there was a span of 14 bases. The CDR3 DNA follows: TGTGCCAGCAGCTCGACGGAGGATCGAGAAAAACTGTTTTTT. It codes for CASSSTEDREKLFF.

J is TRBJ2-3 and V is TRBV4-3, with TRBD1 as a possible D gene (5 bases). The CDR3 contains 14 residues. The germline V gene encodes CDR1 LGHNA and CDR2 YSLEER. The V end lost 0 bases, the J end lost 6 bases, and 10 bases lay between the germline ends. The CDR3 is CASSQDPGADTQYF. DNA for the CDR3: TGCGCCAGCAGCCAAGATCCTGGGGCCGATACGCAGTATTTT.

The chain joins TRBV7-9 to TRBJ1-1; D might be TRBD1 (6 bases). This CDR3 has 14 residues. CDR1 is SEHNR, CDR2 FQNEAQ, per germline (reference sequence). With 2 bases removed from V and 3 bases from J, the gap between germline ends came to 10 bases. The CDR3 sequence: CASSLWGADTEAFF. CDR3 bases: TGTGCCAGCAGCTTATGGGGGGCTGACACTGAAGCTTTCTTT.

V usage is TRBV7-9 and J usage is TRBJ1-1; D gene ambiguous. Germline CDR1 and CDR2: SEHNR and FQNEAQ (reference sequence). The CDR3 length is 13 residues. Trimming stripped 2 bases from V and 4 bases from J, with 8 bases between. CDR3 sequence: CASSLSEGTEAFF. The DNA of the CDR3 is TGTGCCAGCAGCTTATCTGAGGGCACTGAAGCTTTCTTT. The full variable domain, completed using reference TRBV7-9 and TRBJ1-1, is DTGVSQNPRHKITKRGQNVTFRCDPISEHNRLYWYRQTLGQGPEFLTYFQNEAQLEKSRLLSDRFSAERPKGSFSTLEIQRTEQGDSAMYLCASSLSEGTEAFFGQGTRLTVV.

The rearrangement joins TRBV27 to TRBJ1-1; D remains ambiguous. Trimming left V 2 bases short and J 1 base short, with 5 bases between. Germline loops: CDR1 MNHEY, CDR2 SMNVEV (reference sequence). The length of the CDR3 is 13 residues. CDR3 sequence reads: CASSLQPNTEAFF. For the CDR3, the DNA is TGTGCCAGCAGTTTACAGCCGAACACTGAAGCTTTCTTT.